These 17 T cell receptor beta chains came from one sample sequenced in a study of blood T cell repertoires in COVID-19. Clones were sequenced by immunoSEQ multiplex PCR, and TCRdb holds only the in-frame ones, with some missing. The sample gives hundreds of thousands of clones, 75% to 90% of which show up once; roughly 0.7% is in the top ten. Sequenced material: peripheral blood. These receptors were taken from a man aged 40-55 years with acute or convalescent COVID-19.

This chain links TRBV29-1 with TRBJ1-2; D remains ambiguous. The CDR3 sequence is 15 residues long. V gave up 3 bases and J gave up 1 base, with 15 bases separating them. Per germline, CDR1 SQVTM and CDR2 ANQGSEA. In nucleotides, the CDR3 is TGCAGCGTTGAGAATAGGGAGGATCATAACTATGGCTACACCTTC. Protein product: CSVENREDHNYGYTF. The complete variable domain, with remaining parts taken from reference TRBV29-1 and TRBJ1-2, reads SAVISQKPSRDICQRGTSLTIQCQVDSQVTMMFWYRQQPGQSLTLIATANQGSEATYESGFVIDKFPISRPNLTFSTLTVSNMSPEDSSIYLCSVENREDHNYGYTFGSGTRLTVV.

The J gene is TRBJ1-2, the V gene TRBV7-6; 9 bases match TRBD1. The germline V gene has CDR1 SGHVS and CDR2 FNYEAQ. The CDR3 consists of 13 residues. V shed 8 bases and J 3 bases; nucleotides not matched to a gene: 4. DNA for the CDR3: TGTGCCAGCGGGACAGGGAGCGACTATGGCTACACCTTC. Translating gives CASGTGSDYGYTF.

The CDR3 loop is CASSTPDRETNEKLFF. The CDR3 DNA is TGTGCCAGCAGCACCCCTGACAGGGAAACTAATGAAAAACTGTTTTTT. This chain links TRBV7-6 with TRBJ1-4, with 7 bases fitting TRBD1. The CDR3 has 16 residues. Trimming took 5 bases from V and 1 from J; bases not matched to a gene: 7. CDR1 is SGHVS, CDR2 FNYEAQ, per germline.

The chain employs TRBV4-1 and TRBJ2-3; TRBD1 matches at 7 bases. Losses at the gene ends were 0 bases for V and 1 base for J; bases not matched to a gene: 10. Germline assignment: CDR1 MGHRA and CDR2 YSYEKL. The CDR3 extends over 18 amino acids. Here the CDR3 DNA reads TGCGCCAGCAGCCAAGAAGCCACAGGGGAAGTAGGCACAGATACGCAGTATTTT. Its translation: CASSQEATGEVGTDTQYF.

This chain uses TRBV2 with TRBJ2-5, with D possibly matching TRBD1 (6 bases). The germline V and J ends were trimmed by 7 bases and 3 bases, with 15 bases remaining between them. The CDR3 is 14 amino acids. From germline, CDR1 is SNHLY and CDR2 FYNNEI. The CDR3 DNA reads TGTGCCAGCACTTTGGGGGCAGGGAAAGAGACCCAGTACTTC. Protein sequence: CASTLGAGKETQYF. Variable domain in full (rest from reference TRBV2 and TRBJ2-5): EPEVTQTPSHQVTQMGQEVILRCVPISNHLYFYWYRQILGQKVEFLVSFYNNEISEKSEIFDDQFSVERPDGSNFTLKIRSTKLEDSAMYFCASTLGAGKETQYFGPGTRLLVL.

The chain has TRBV5-1 and TRBJ2-1; 10 positions agree with TRBD1. The CDR3 has 14 amino acids. Trimming took 4 bases from V and 8 from J; bases not matched to a gene: 6. Germline V gives CDR1 SGHRS, CDR2 YFSETQ. In nucleotides, the CDR3 is TGCGCCAGCAGCCAGGGACAGGGGATCGATGAGCAGTTCTTC. Protein sequence: CASSQGQGIDEQFF. Looking up the rest from reference TRBV5-1 and TRBJ2-1 gives the full variable domain: KAGVTQTPRYLIKTRGQQVTLSCSPISGHRSVSWYQQTPGQGLQFLFEYFSETQRNKGNFPGRFSGRQFSNSRSEMNVSTLELGDSALYLCASSQGQGIDEQFFGPGTRLTVL.

The sample holds one count of this clone. One end of the junction fails to match germline, which may point to a read error. The genes are TRBV28 and TRBJ2-3, with D tentatively TRBD1 (5 bases). The length of the CDR3 is 15 residues. In germline, CDR1 is MDHEN, CDR2 SYDVKM. The chain's CDR3 is CASRDLGQGTDTQYF. CDR3 nucleotides: TGTGCCAGCAGAGACCTGGGGCAGGGCACGGATACGCAGTATTTT.

The chain has TRBV10-3 and TRBJ2-3; the match to TRBD2 covers 12 bases. Germline V gives CDR1 ENHRY, CDR2 SYGVKD. This CDR3 spans 14 amino acids. V shed 10 bases and J 6 bases; nucleotides not matched to a gene: 8. The CDR3 DNA reads as TGTGCCACCTGGACTAGCGGGGACGCGGATACGCAGTATTTT. Residues: CATWTSGDADTQYF.

The rearrangement uses TRBV7-8 and TRBJ1-1; weak D call: TRBD1 (5 bases). V lost 2 bases to trimming and J lost 0 bases, with 10 bases between them. The germline V gene has CDR1 SGHVS and CDR2 FQNEAQ. CDR3 size: 15 residues. The DNA of the CDR3 is TGTGCCAGCAGCTTAAAAAGGGGCATGAACACTGAAGCTTTCTTT. Translating gives CASSLKRGMNTEAFF. The full variable domain, with the rest looked up from reference TRBV7-8 and TRBJ1-1, is GAGVSQSPRYKVAKRGQDVALRCDPISGHVSLFWYQQALGQGPEFLTYFQNEAQLDKSGLPSDRFFAERPEGSVSTLKIQRTQQEDSAVYLCASSLKRGMNTEAFFGQGTRLTVV.

This chain uses TRBV18 with TRBJ1-1; 8 bases match TRBD1. Per the germline V gene, CDR1 is KGHSH and CDR2 is LQKENI. The CDR3 spans 15 residues. Trimming at V came to 5 bases and at J to 1 base, leaving 6 bases not matched to a gene. The CDR3 reads CASSDLTGANTEAFF. The CDR3 nucleotides read TGTGCCAGCTCAGATCTGACAGGGGCGAACACTGAAGCTTTCTTT.

Here the CDR3 reads CASSPNGLAGGVYEQYF. The CDR3 DNA reads TGTGCCAGCAGCCCTAACGGACTAGCGGGAGGGGTTTACGAGCAGTACTTC. The genes are TRBV7-3 and TRBJ2-7; 15 nucleotides align to TRBD2. The V segment lost 5 bases and the J segment 4 bases; nucleotides outside the gene matches: 9. Looked up from germline, CDR1 is SGHTA and CDR2 is FQGTGA. The CDR3 covers 17 residues.

The sample holds one count of this clone. The V call is TRBV7-3, the J call TRBJ2-1; 7 bases agree with TRBD2. V lost 11 bases and J lost 5; bases outside the gene matches: 9. In germline, CDR1 is SGHTA, CDR2 FQGTGA. There are 13 residues in the CDR3. This CDR3 reads CAGSAGVDNEQFF. The CDR3 DNA is TGTGCCGGGTCGGCGGGAGTAGACAATGAGCAGTTCTTC.

The V call is TRBV16, the J call TRBJ1-6, with unresolved D. V lost 5 bases to trimming and J lost 6 bases, with 17 bases between them. This CDR3 contains 16 residues. Germline lookup yields CDR1 KGHSY and CDR2 FQNENV. The CDR3 region has the DNA TGTGCCAGCAGCTCTTTACCCCCGGGAGGTAATTCACCCCTCCACTTT. Protein sequence: CASSSLPPGGNSPLHF.

The J gene is TRBJ1-1, the V gene TRBV5-1; D unresolved. Germline CDR1 and CDR2: SGHRS and YFSETQ. This CDR3 has 14 amino acids. The ends were cut back, 4 bases at V and 7 bases at J, with 17 bases in the middle. The CDR3, as DNA: TGCGCCAGCAGCCTCGTGGGTAATAGACATGAAGCTTTCTTT. Amino acid sequence: CASSLVGNRHEAFF. Combining the CDR3 with reference TRBV5-1 and TRBJ1-1 gives the whole variable domain KAGVTQTPRYLIKTRGQQVTLSCSPISGHRSVSWYQQTPGQGLQFLFEYFSETQRNKGNFPGRFSGRQFSNSRSEMNVSTLELGDSALYLCASSLVGNRHEAFFGQGTRLTVV.

V and J are TRBV5-4 and TRBJ1-2, with 7 bases fitting TRBD1. The CDR3 length is 14 residues. The germline V gene encodes CDR1 SGHNT and CDR2 YYREEE (reference sequence). V lost 4 bases to trimming and J lost 8 bases; unmatched junction nucleotides: 11. This CDR3 is CASSIGQVLWGYTF. CDR3 DNA: TGTGCCAGCAGCATCGGACAGGTCTTATGGGGCTACACCTTC.

The J gene is TRBJ2-7, the V gene TRBV11-2; 8 positions match TRBD1. Germline trimming cut 10 bases from V and 2 bases from J; bases unmatched to any gene: 10. Germline CDR1 is SGHAT and CDR2 is FQNNGV. The CDR3 sequence is 14 residues long. The CDR3 spells CATPLQGAPYEQYF. The CDR3 DNA is TGTGCCACCCCACTTCAGGGGGCCCCCTACGAGCAGTACTTC.

This clone occurred many times. The rearrangement uses TRBV2 and TRBJ2-2, with TRBD1 matching 8 bases. The CDR3 loop spans 15 amino acids. Losses at the gene ends were 6 bases for V and 7 bases for J; bases not matched to a gene: 10. Germline V CDR1 and CDR2: SNHLY, FYNNEI. The CDR3 coding sequence is TGTGCCAGCAGGCCTTGGACAGGGCTTGTCGGGGAGCTGTTTTTT. Its protein is CASRPWTGLVGELFF.